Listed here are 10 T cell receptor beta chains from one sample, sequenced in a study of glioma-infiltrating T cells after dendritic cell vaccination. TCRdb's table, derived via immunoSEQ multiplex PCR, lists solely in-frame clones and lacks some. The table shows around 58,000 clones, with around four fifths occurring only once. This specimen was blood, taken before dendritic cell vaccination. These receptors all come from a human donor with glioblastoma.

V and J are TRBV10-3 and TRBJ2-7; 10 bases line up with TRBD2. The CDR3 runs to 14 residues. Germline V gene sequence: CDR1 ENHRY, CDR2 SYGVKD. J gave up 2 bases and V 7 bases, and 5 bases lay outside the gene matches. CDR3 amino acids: CAIMPSGGPYEQYF. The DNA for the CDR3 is TGTGCCATCATGCCTAGCGGGGGACCCTACGAGCAGTACTTC.

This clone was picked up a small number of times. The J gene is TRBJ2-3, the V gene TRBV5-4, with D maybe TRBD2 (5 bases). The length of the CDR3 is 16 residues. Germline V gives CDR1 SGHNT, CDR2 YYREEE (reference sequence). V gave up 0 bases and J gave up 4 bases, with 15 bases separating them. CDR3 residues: CASSLAAGRGADTQYF. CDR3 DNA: TGTGCCAGCAGCTTGGCTGCGGGCCGTGGCGCAGATACGCAGTATTTT. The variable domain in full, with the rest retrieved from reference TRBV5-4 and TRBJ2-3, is ETGVTQSPTHLIKTRGQQVTLRCSSQSGHNTVSWYQQALGQGPQFIFQYYREEENGRGNFPPRFSGLQFPNYSSELNVNALELDDSALYLCASSLAAGRGADTQYFGPGTRLTVL.

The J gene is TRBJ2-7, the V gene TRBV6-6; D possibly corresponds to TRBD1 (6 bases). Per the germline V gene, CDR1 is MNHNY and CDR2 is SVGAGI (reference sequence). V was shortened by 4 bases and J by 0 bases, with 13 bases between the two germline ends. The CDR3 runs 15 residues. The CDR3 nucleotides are TGTGCCAGCAGTTTACACAGGGTTCTCTCCTACGAGCAGTACTTC. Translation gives CASSLHRVLSYEQYF.

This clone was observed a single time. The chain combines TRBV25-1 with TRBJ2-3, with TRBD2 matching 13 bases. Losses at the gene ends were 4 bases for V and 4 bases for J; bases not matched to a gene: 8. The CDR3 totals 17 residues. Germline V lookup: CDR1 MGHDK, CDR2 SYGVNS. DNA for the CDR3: TGTGCCAGCAGTGCTACCAAGACTAGCGGGGGGCCAGATACGCAGTATTTT. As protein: CASSATKTSGGPDTQYF.

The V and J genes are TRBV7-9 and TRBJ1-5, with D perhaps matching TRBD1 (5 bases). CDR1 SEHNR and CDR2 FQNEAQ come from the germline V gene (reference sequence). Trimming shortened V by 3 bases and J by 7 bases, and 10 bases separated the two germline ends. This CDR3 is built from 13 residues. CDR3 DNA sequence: TGTGCCAGCAGCTTTCAGCAGGGCCAGCCCCAGCATTTT. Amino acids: CASSFQQGQPQHF.

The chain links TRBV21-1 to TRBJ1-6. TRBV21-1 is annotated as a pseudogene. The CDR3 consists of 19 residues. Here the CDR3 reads CASSKGGRGYVAYNSPLHF. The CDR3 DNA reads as TGTGCCAGCAGCAAAGGAGGGAGGGGGTACGTCGCCTATAATTCACCCCTCCACTTT.

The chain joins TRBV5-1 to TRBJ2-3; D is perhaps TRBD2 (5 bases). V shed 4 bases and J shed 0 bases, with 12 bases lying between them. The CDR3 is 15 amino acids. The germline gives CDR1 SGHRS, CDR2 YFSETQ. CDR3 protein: CASSLREYSTDTQYF. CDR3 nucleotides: TGCGCCAGCAGCCTCCGGGAATATAGCACAGATACGCAGTATTTT.

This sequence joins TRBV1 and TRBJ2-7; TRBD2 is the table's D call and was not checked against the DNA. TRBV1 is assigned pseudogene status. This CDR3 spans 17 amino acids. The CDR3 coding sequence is TGCACCAGCAGCCAAAGCCCCACTAGCGGGGGCCCCATCGAGCAGTACTTC. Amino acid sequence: CTSSQSPTSGGPIEQYF.

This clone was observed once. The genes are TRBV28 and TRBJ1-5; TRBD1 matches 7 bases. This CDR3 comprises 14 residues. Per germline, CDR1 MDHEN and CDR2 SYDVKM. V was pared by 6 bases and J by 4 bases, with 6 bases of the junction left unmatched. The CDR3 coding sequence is TGTGCCAGCAGAGAATCAGGGGGGAATCAGCCCCAGCATTTT. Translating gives CASRESGGNQPQHF.

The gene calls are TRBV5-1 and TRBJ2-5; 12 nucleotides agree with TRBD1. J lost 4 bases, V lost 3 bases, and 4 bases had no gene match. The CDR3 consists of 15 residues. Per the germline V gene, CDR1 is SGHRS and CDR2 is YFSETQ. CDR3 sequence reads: CASSSGTGGRETQYF. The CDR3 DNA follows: TGCGCCAGCAGCTCCGGGACAGGGGGCCGAGAGACCCAGTACTTC.